The clone carrying this T cell receptor (beta chain) was found a few times. Its antigen is as yet unknown. Unmatched junction bases numbered 10, after V lost 6 bases and J lost 3 bases. From germline, CDR1 is SQVTM and CDR2 ANQGSEA. The CDR3 runs 14 residues. It was with unique molecular identifiers that the TCRbeta library was prepared. TCRdb re-called the PCR reads through MiXCR, storing one row per CDR3 protein. Seen here are 550,000 to 800,000 distinct CDR3 sequences, around 13% observed once, and the top ten hold 0.79%. These data come from a study of T-cell reconstitution after alpha-beta-depleted transplantation in children. Study-wide results and limits: Diversity of TCRbeta at day 60 was high in some patients, arising from surviving recipient T cells and thymic progenitors. Several hundred graft clones that had expanded were reportedly the source of alpha-beta T cells about two months after transplant. By one year post-transplant, T-cell counts and diversity largely arose from T cells that were newly produced.

Sequences were derived from PBMCs, sampled before TCRalphabeta/CD19-depleted stem cell transplant. The source is a girl aged 2-10 years with congenital amegakaryocytic thrombocytopenia, due to receive a stem cell transplant. V usage is TRBV29-1 and J usage is TRBJ1-2, with TRBD1 matching over 7 bases. CDR3 loop: CSVKDWDRDYGYTF. CDR3 coding DNA: TGCAGCGTAAAGGATTGGGACAGAGACTATGGCTACACCTTC.